These 8 T cell receptor beta chains were all obtained from the same sample, sequenced in a study of T cells in Graves' hyperthyroidism and ophthalmopathy. The TCR beta CDR3 regions underwent amplification using RNA transcripts as the source. An initial round of RT-PCR targeting the TCR CDR3 relied on the HTBI primer set. From the multiplex PCR reads, TCRdb called clonotypes with MiXCR, one entry per CDR3 protein. The data hold about 640,000 distinct CDR3 sequences, with about a fifth observed a single time. Specimen: blood. All receptors come from a man aged 25-45 years with Graves' ophthalmopathy.

This chain joins TRBV4-3 and TRBJ2-7, with 12 nucleotides matching TRBD2. V lost 1 base, J lost 3 bases, and 4 bases stayed unmatched. Looked up from germline, CDR1 is LGHNA and CDR2 is YSLEER. The CDR3 runs to 16 residues. This CDR3 reads CASSQVLAGGDYEQYF. The CDR3 DNA reads TGCGCCAGCAGCCAAGTTCTAGCGGGAGGGGACTACGAGCAGTACTTC.

This clonotype showed up many times. The V and J genes are TRBV3-1 and TRBJ2-3; D gene unclear. The germline V gene has CDR1 LGHDT and CDR2 YNNKEL (reference sequence). V dropped 1 base and J dropped 2 bases, with 22 bases sitting between them. The CDR3 sequence is 19 residues long. The CDR3 loop is CASSQVVSAPNKNTDTQYF. The CDR3 nucleotides read TGTGCCAGCAGCCAAGTCGTCTCGGCGCCTAACAAAAACACAGATACGCAGTATTTT.

This clonotype came up a few times. The V and J genes are TRBV20-1 and TRBJ2-7; either TRBD1 or TRBD2 may fit D (6 bases each). V lost 0 bases and J lost 6, with 12 bases in between. The CDR3 sequence is 13 residues long. The germline CDR1 and CDR2 sequences are DFQATT and SNEGSKA (reference sequence). The CDR3 is CSARDRWGAEQYF. Written as DNA, the CDR3 is TGCAGTGCTAGAGATCGGTGGGGGGCCGAGCAGTACTTC.

This clonotype has a count of ten or more. The chain has TRBV12-3 or TRBV12-4 and TRBJ2-1; 15 bases align to TRBD2. V was pared by 6 bases and J by 4 bases, with 4 bases of the junction left unmatched. The CDR3 runs to 16 residues. The CDR3 reads CASSPGLAGGYNEQFF. The DNA for the CDR3 is TGTGCCAGCAGCCCAGGACTAGCGGGAGGGTACAATGAGCAGTTCTTC.

This clonotype was observed at least ten times. This chain joins TRBV11-2 and TRBJ2-3, with a weak D call TRBD1 (5 bases). Trimming left V 1 base short and J 2 bases short, with 13 bases between. Germline assignment: CDR1 SGHAT and CDR2 FQNNGV. This CDR3 is built from 16 residues. The CDR3 here is CASSLGPGRVTDTQYF. In DNA, the CDR3 is TGTGCCAGCAGCTTAGGTCCCGGCAGGGTCACAGATACGCAGTATTTT.

This clonotype was seen a handful of times. The chain has TRBV6-1 and TRBJ2-1; 10 nucleotides align to TRBD2. CDR3 length: 16 residues. Germline loops: CDR1 MNHNS, CDR2 SASEGT. V was pared by 2 bases and J by 9 bases, with 10 bases of the junction left unmatched. As DNA, the CDR3 is TGTGCCAGCAGTGAAACGGTACTAGCGGGATCTACTGAGCAGTTCTTC. Its protein product is CASSETVLAGSTEQFF.

The chain carries TRBV27 and TRBJ2-3; D possibly corresponds to TRBD2 (5 bases). Between the trimmed V and J ends, which lost 3 bases and 3 bases, there was a span of 16 bases. The CDR3 loop spans 16 amino acids. CDR1 and CDR2 from the germline V gene are MNHEY and SMNVEV (reference sequence). Here the CDR3 DNA reads TGTGCCAGCAGTTTTCGTTCGGGGATGGGTACAGATACGCAGTATTTT. Protein sequence: CASSFRSGMGTDTQYF.

The genes are TRBV6-2 or TRBV6-3 and TRBJ2-7; 12 bases line up with TRBD1. Per the germline V gene, CDR1 is MNHEY and CDR2 is SVGEGT. V lost 6 bases, J lost 2 bases, and 14 bases stayed unmatched. The CDR3 has 18 amino acids. CDR3 DNA: TGTGCCAGCAGCCACCGGGACAGGGGGCTTAGGCCACCCTACGAGCAGTACTTC. Protein product: CASSHRDRGLRPPYEQYF.